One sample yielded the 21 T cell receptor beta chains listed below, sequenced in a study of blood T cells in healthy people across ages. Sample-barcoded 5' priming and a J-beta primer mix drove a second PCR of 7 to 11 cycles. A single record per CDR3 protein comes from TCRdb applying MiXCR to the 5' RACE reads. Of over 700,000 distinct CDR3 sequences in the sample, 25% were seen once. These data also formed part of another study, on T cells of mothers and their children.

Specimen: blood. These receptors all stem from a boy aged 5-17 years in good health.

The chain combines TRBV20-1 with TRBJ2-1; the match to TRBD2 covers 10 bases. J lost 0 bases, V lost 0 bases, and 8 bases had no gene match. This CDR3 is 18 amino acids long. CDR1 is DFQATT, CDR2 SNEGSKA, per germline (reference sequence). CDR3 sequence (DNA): TGCAGTGCTAGAGATGCCCAGCGGGGGGGCTACTCCTACAATGAGCAGTTCTTC. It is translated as CSARDAQRGGYSYNEQFF.

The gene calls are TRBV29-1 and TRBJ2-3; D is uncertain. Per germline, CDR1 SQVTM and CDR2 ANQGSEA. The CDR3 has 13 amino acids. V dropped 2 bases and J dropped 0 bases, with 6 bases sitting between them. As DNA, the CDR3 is TGCAGCGTTGAAATGATTAGCACAGATACGCAGTATTTT. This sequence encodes CSVEMISTDTQYF.

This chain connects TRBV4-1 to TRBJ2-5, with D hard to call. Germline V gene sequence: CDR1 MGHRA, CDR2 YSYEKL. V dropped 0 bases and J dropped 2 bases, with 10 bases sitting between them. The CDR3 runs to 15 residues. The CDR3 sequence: CASSQEMSIQETQYF. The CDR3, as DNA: TGCGCCAGCAGCCAAGAGATGTCGATTCAAGAGACCCAGTACTTC.

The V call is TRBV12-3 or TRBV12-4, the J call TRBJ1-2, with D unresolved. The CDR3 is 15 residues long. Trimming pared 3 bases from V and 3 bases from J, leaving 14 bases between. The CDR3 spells CASSFSALRDYGYTF. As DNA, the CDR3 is TGTGCCAGCAGTTTTTCAGCCCTTCGTGACTATGGCTACACCTTC.

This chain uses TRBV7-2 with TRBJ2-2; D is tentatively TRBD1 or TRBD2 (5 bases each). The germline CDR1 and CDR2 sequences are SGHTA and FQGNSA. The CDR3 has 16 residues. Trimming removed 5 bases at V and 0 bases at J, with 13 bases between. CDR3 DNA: TGTGCCAGCAGCCCAGACTGGGGGTCGAACACCGGGGAGCTGTTTTTT. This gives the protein CASSPDWGSNTGELFF.

The CDR3 DNA is TGTGCCAGCTCACCCGGGGAGGGAACCTACACCTTC. Translation gives CASSPGEGTYTF. The chain uses TRBV18 and TRBJ1-2; unclear D gene. Between the trimmed V and J ends, which lost 3 bases and 10 bases, there was a span of 12 bases. Germline CDR1 reads KGHSH; CDR2 reads LQKENI. This CDR3 is built from 12 residues.

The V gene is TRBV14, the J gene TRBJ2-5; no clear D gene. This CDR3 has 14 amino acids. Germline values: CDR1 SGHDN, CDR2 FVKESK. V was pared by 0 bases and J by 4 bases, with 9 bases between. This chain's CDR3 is CASSQEGWRETQYF. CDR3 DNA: TGTGCCAGCAGCCAAGAAGGGTGGAGAGAGACCCAGTACTTC.

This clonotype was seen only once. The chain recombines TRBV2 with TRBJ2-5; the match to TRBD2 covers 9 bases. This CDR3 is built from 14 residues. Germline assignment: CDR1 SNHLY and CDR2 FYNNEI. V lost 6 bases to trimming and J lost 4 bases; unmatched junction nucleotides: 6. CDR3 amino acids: CASRDSSGTETQYF. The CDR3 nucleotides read TGTGCCAGCAGGGACTCTAGCGGGACAGAGACCCAGTACTTC.

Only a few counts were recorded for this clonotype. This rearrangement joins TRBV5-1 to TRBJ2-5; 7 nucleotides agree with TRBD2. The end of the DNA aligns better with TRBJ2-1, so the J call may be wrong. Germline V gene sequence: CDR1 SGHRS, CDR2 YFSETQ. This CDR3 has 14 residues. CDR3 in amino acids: CASSFNAGVDEQFF. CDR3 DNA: TGCGCCAGCAGCTTTAACGCGGGAGTAGATGAGCAGTTCTTC.

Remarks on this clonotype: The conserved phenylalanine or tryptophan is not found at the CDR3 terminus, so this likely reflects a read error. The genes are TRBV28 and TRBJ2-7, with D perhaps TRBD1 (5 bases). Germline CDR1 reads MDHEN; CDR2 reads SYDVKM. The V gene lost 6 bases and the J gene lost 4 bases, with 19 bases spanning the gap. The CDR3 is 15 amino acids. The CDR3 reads CASSVNIAQGYEQYL. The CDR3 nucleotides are TGTGCCAGCAGCGTCAATATAGCCCAGGGATACGAGCAGTACCTC.

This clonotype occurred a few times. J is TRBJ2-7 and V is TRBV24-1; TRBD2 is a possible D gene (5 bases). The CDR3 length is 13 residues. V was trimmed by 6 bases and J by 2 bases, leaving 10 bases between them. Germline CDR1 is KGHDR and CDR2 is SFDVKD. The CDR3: CATSSGNTYEQYF. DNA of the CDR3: TGTGCCACCAGTAGCGGAAACACCTACGAGCAGTACTTC.

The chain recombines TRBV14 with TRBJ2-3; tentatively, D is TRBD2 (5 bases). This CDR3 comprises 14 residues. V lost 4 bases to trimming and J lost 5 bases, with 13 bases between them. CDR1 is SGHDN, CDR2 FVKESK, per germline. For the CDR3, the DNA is TGTGCCAGCAGCCGCCTTACCGCGGGAGATACGCAGTATTTT. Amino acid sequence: CASSRLTAGDTQYF.

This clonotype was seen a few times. The CDR3 is CASSHFGDWGDEQYF. DNA for the CDR3: TGTGCCAGCAGCCACTTTGGGGATTGGGGGGACGAGCAGTACTTC. V gene TRBV14 combines with J gene TRBJ2-5; maybe TRBD2 (6 bases). The J call is doubtful: the DNA matches TRBJ2-7 better. The CDR3 length is 15 residues. Germline CDR1 reads SGHDN; CDR2 reads FVKESK.

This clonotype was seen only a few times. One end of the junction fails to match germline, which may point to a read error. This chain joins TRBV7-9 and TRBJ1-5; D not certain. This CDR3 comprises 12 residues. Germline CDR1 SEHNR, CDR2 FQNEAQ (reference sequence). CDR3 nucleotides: TGTGCCAGCAGCTTGGACGATCAACCCCAGCATTTT. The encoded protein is CASSLDDQPQHF.

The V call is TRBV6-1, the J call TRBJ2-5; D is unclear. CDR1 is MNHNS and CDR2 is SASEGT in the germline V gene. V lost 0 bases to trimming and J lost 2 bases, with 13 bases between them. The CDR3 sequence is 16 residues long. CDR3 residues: CASSEATVQWQETQYF. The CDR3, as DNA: TGTGCCAGCAGTGAAGCAACCGTTCAGTGGCAAGAGACCCAGTACTTC.

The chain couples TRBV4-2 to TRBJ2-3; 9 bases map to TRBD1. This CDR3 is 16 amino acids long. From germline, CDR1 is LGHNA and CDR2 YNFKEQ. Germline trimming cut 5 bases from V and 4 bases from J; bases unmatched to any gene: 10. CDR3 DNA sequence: TGTGCCAGCAGCGACGAAGACAGGGGGTTTTCAGATACGCAGTATTTT. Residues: CASSDEDRGFSDTQYF.

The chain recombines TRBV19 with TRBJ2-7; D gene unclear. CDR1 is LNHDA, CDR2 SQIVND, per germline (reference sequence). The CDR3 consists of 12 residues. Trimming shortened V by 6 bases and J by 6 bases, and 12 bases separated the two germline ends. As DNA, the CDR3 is TGTGCCAGTAGGACTGACGCTGGCGAGCAGTACTTC. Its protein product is CASRTDAGEQYF.

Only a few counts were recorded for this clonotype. CDR3 residues: CASSPLSATNEKLFF. The CDR3 coding sequence is TGTGCCAGCAGTCCCCTCAGCGCAACTAATGAAAAACTGTTTTTT. This rearrangement joins TRBV6-6 to TRBJ1-4; no clear D gene. This CDR3 contains 15 residues. Per the germline V gene, CDR1 is MNHNY and CDR2 is SVGAGI (reference sequence). V lost 5 bases and J 0 bases, leaving 10 bases between the germline ends.

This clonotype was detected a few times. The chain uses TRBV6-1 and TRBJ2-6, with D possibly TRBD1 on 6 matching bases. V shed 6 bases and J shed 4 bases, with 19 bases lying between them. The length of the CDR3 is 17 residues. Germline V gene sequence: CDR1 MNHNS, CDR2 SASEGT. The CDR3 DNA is TGTGCCAGCAGACATTACAGGGTGGCCTCCGGGGCCAACGTCCTGACTTTC. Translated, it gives CASRHYRVASGANVLTF.

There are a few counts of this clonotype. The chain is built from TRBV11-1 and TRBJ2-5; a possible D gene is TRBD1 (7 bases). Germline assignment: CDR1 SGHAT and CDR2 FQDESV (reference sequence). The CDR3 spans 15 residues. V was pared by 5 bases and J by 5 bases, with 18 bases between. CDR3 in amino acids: CASSPDAGGGETQYF. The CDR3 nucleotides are TGTGCCAGCAGCCCAGACGCAGGGGGAGGCGAGACCCAGTACTTC.

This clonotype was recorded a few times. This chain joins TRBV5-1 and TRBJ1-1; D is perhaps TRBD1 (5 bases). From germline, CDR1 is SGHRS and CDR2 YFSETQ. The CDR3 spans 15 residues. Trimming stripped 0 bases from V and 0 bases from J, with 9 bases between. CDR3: CASSLVGDLNTEAFF. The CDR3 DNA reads TGCGCCAGCAGCTTGGTGGGGGACTTGAACACTGAAGCTTTCTTT.